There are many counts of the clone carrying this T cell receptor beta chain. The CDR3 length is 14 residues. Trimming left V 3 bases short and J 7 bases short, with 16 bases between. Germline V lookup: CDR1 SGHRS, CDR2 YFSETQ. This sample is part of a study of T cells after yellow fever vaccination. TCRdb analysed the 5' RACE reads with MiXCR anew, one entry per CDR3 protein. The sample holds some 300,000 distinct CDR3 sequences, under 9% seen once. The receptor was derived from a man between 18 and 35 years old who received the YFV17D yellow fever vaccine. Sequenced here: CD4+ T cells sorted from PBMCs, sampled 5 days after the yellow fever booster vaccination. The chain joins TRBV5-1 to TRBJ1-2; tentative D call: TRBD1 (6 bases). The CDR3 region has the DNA TGCGCCAGCAGCTACCAAGGGGGTGAGGGTGGCTACACCTTC. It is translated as CASSYQGGEGGYTF.